This entry lists 14 T cell receptor beta chains sequenced from one sample in a study of T cells in Graves' hyperthyroidism and ophthalmopathy. The CDR3 regions of TCR beta were amplified from RNA transcripts. With the HTBI primer set, the TCR CDR3 went through a first round of RT-PCR. Via MiXCR, TCRdb re-called the multiplex PCR reads, giving one row per CDR3 protein. The sample gives under 450,000 distinct CDR3 sequences, approximately 13% of which show up once; around 20% is in the top ten. Sample: blood. The origin of the receptors is a man aged 25-45 years with Graves' hyperthyroidism that later progressed to Graves' ophthalmopathy.

In its sample, this clonotype was seen many times. The J gene is TRBJ1-4, the V gene TRBV6-1; D unresolved. This CDR3 is built from 14 residues. Germline CDR1 and CDR2: MNHNS and SASEGT. Trimming removed 5 bases at V and 7 bases at J, with 14 bases between. The CDR3 region is CASSYRPDREKLFF. The CDR3 region has the DNA TGTGCCAGCAGTTACCGCCCAGACCGTGAAAAACTGTTTTTT.

The chain is built from TRBV2 and TRBJ2-1; D unresolved. There are 12 residues in the CDR3. CDR1 is SNHLY and CDR2 is FYNNEI in the germline V gene. V was trimmed by 6 bases and J by 6 bases, leaving 9 bases between them. CDR3 in amino acids: CASSGPGNEQFF. CDR3 DNA sequence: TGTGCCAGCAGCGGCCCGGGCAATGAGCAGTTCTTC.

This clonotype appeared a single time. The chain couples TRBV29-1 to TRBJ2-6; D is possibly TRBD1 (5 bases). CDR3 length: 14 amino acids. The V end was cut by 6 bases, the J end by 1 base, with 10 bases between. Germline V CDR1 and CDR2: SQVTM, ANQGSEA. The CDR3, as DNA: TGCAGCGTATCCACAGGATCTGGGGCCAACGTCCTGACTTTC. Amino acids: CSVSTGSGANVLTF.

This clonotype was counted ten times or more. This chain connects TRBV7-9 to TRBJ1-1; D is undetermined. CDR1 is SEHNR, CDR2 FQNEAQ, per germline (reference sequence). V shed 5 bases and J shed 8 bases, with 9 bases lying between them. The CDR3 extends over 11 amino acids. In DNA form, the CDR3 reads TGTGCCAGCAGCGAGTCCGGAGAAGCTTTCTTT. It specifies CASSESGEAFF.

This clonotype was counted many times. The J gene is TRBJ2-3, the V gene TRBV6-1; 10 bases agree with TRBD1. Germline V gene data show CDR1 as MNHNS and CDR2 as SASEGT. The CDR3 covers 17 residues. Trimming cost V 5 bases and J 1 base; bases outside gene matches: 9. CDR3 sequence reads: CASSRTRDRGGTDTQYF. The CDR3 DNA is TGTGCCAGCAGTCGGACCCGGGACAGGGGAGGCACAGATACGCAGTATTTT.

Turning to this clonotype: A clone one base away is much larger, so this may be a read error. The CDR3 carries no conserved terminal phenylalanine or tryptophan, so it likely arises from a read error. This chain joins TRBV7-2 and TRBJ2-7; possibly TRBD1 for D (5 bases). CDR3 length: 13 amino acids. Germline V gene lookup returns CDR1 SGHTA and CDR2 FQGNSA. Trimming cost V 2 bases and J 4 bases, with 9 bases left between them. DNA for the CDR3: TGTGCCAGCAGCTTATTCAAGGGGTACGAGCAGTACCTC. Translating it yields CASSLFKGYEQYL.

This rearrangement joins TRBV6-1 to TRBJ2-5; D not certain. Germline CDR1 and CDR2: MNHNS and SASEGT. CDR3 size: 10 residues. The V gene lost 6 bases and the J gene lost 9 bases, with 8 bases spanning the gap. The CDR3 loop reads CASRGVAQYF. The CDR3 coding sequence is TGTGCCAGCAGGGGCGTCGCCCAGTACTTC.

This clonotype has just a few counts. The chain joins TRBV5-1 to TRBJ2-7; maybe TRBD2 (6 bases). The CDR3 is made up of 15 amino acids. Germline V gene lookup returns CDR1 SGHRS and CDR2 YFSETQ. V was cut by 0 bases and J by 2 bases, with 12 bases left in between. The CDR3 here is CASSLAGGAPYEQYF. In DNA, the CDR3 is TGCGCCAGCAGCTTGGCCGGCGGGGCTCCCTACGAGCAGTACTTC.

The chain employs TRBV9 and TRBJ2-3; D gene ambiguous. Germline CDR1 and CDR2: SGDLS and YYNGEE. V lost 3 bases and J lost 4, with 6 bases in between. The CDR3 is 12 residues long. This CDR3 reads CASSGSSDTQYF. The CDR3 coding sequence is TGTGCCAGCAGCGGTAGCTCAGATACGCAGTATTTT.

This clonotype was counted many times. In nucleotides, the CDR3 is TGTGCCAGCAGTTACAAAGGTTACAGTTCCACTGAAGCTTTCTTT. This gives the protein CASSYKGYSSTEAFF. The J gene is TRBJ1-1, the V gene TRBV6-5; D gene unclear. The CDR3 runs to 15 residues. V dropped 2 bases and J dropped 4 bases, with 14 bases sitting between them. Germline V gene sequence: CDR1 MNHEY, CDR2 SVGAGI.

This clonotype was seen a few times. The chain joins TRBV7-9 to TRBJ2-1; either TRBD1 or TRBD2 may supply D (5 bases each). The V gene lost 3 bases and the J gene lost 4 bases, with 16 bases spanning the gap. The CDR3 spans 16 residues. Germline CDR1 reads SEHNR; CDR2 reads FQNEAQ (reference sequence). CDR3: CASSLAGTKFYNEQFF. CDR3 nucleotide sequence: TGTGCCAGCAGCTTGGCCGGGACGAAATTTTACAATGAGCAGTTCTTC.

This clonotype was counted at least ten times. The J gene is TRBJ2-1, the V gene TRBV7-9, with 9 bases lining up with TRBD2. This CDR3 is 16 amino acids long. Germline-derived CDR1 and CDR2 are SEHNR and FQNEAQ (reference sequence). With 4 bases clipped from V and 9 bases from J, the junction kept 13 bases outside the gene matches. The CDR3 bases are TGTGCCAGCAGCTCAGAACCTAGCGGGGTAACCCTTGAGCAGTTCTTC. This gives the protein CASSSEPSGVTLEQFF.

This clonotype was picked up many times. The J gene is TRBJ2-2, the V gene TRBV12-3 or TRBV12-4; D may be TRBD2 (7 bases). With 3 bases removed from V and 5 bases from J, the gap between germline ends came to 16 bases. This CDR3 spans 16 amino acids. CDR3 in DNA: TGTGCCAGCAGTTTTGACGGCGGGGGCGGGACCGGGGAGCTGTTTTTT. Translating it yields CASSFDGGGGTGELFF.

The V call is TRBV4-1, the J call TRBJ2-7; D might be TRBD1 (5 bases). With 0 bases removed from V and 2 bases from J, the gap between germline ends came to 11 bases. CDR3 length: 15 amino acids. The germline gives CDR1 MGHRA, CDR2 YSYEKL. In DNA, the CDR3 is TGCGCCAGCAGCCAAGACCCGCAGACAGCCTACGAGCAGTACTTC. Translating gives CASSQDPQTAYEQYF.